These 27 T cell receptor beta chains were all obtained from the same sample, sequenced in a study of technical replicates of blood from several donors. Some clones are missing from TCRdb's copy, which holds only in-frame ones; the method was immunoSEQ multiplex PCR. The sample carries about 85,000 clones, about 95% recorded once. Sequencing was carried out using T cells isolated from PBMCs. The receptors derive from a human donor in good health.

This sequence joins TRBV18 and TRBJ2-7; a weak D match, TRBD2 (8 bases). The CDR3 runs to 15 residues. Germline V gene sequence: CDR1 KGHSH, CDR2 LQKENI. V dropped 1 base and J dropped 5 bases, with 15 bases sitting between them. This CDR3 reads CASSPRQGAGDEQYF. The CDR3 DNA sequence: TGTGCCAGCTCACCACGACAGGGAGCGGGGGACGAGCAGTACTTC.

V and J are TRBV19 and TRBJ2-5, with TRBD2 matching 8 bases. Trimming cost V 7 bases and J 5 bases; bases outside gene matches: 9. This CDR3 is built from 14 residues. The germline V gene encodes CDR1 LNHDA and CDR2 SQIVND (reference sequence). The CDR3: CASKRSGGLETQYF. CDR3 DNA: TGTGCCAGTAAGAGGAGCGGGGGTCTGGAGACCCAGTACTTC.

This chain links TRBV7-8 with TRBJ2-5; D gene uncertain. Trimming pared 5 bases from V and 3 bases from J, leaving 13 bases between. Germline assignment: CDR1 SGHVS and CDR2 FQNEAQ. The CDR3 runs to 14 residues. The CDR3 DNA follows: TGTGCCAGCAGCAAGCTCCTTCTAGAAGAGACCCAGTACTTC. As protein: CASSKLLLEETQYF.

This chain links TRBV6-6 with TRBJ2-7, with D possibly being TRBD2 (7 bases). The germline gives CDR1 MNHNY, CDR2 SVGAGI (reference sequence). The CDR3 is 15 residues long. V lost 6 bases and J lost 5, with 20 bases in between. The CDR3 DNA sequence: TGTGCCAGCAGGTCCAGCGGGACATCCTTCAACGAGCAGTACTTC. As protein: CASRSSGTSFNEQYF.

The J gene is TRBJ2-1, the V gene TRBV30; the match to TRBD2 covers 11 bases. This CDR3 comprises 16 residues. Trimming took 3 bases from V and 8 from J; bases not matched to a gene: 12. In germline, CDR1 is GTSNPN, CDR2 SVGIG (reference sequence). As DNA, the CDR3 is TGTGCCTGGAGGGATAAGGTAGCGGGGGGGGGCGATGAGCAGTTCTTC. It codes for CAWRDKVAGGGDEQFF.

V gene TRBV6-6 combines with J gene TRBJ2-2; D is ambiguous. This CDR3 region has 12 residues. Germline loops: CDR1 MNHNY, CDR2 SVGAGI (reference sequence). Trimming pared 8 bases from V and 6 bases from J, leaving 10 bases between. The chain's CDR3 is CASCQLPGELFF. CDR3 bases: TGTGCCAGCTGTCAGTTGCCCGGGGAGCTGTTTTTT.

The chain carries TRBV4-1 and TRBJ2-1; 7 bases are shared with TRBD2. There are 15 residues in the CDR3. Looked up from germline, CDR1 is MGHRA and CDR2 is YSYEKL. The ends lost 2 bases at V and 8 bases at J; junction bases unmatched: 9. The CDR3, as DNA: TGCGCCAGCAGCCAATTTTGGGCTAGCGGCCATGAGCAGTTCTTC. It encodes CASSQFWASGHEQFF.

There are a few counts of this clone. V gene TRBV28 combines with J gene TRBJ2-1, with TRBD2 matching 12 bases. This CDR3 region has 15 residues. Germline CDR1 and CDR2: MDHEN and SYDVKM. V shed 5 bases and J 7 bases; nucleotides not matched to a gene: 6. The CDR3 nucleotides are TGTGCCAGCAGTCCGACTAGCGGGAGTGTAAATGAGCAGTTCTTC. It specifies CASSPTSGSVNEQFF. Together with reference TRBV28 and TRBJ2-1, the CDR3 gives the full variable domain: DVKVTQSSRYLVKRTGEKVFLECVQDMDHENMFWYRQDPGLGLRLIYFSYDVKMKEKGDIPEGYSVSREKKERFSLILESASTNQTSMYLCASSPTSGSVNEQFFGPGTRLTVL.

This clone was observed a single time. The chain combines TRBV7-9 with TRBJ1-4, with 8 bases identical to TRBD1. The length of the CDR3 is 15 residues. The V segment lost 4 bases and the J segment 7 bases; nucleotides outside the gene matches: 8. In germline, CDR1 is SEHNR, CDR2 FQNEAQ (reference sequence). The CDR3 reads CASSSDRVVGEKLFF. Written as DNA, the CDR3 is TGTGCCAGCAGCTCGGACAGGGTTGTTGGTGAAAAACTGTTTTTT.

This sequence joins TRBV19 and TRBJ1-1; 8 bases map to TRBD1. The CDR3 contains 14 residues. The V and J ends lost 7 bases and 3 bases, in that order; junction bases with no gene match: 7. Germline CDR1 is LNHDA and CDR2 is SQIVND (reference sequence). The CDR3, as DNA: TGTGCCAGTATGGTGGGACAGGAGTACACTGAAGCTTTCTTT. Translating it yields CASMVGQEYTEAFF. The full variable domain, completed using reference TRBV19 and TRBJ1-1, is DGGITQSPKYLFRKEGQNVTLSCEQNLNHDAMYWYRQDPGQGLRLIYYSQIVNDFQKGDIAEGYSVSREKKESFPLTVTSAQKNPTAFYLCASMVGQEYTEAFFGQGTRLTVV.

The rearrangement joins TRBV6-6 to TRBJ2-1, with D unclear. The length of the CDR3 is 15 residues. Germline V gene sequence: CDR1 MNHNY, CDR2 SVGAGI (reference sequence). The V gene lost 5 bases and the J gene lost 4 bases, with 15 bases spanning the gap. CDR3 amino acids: CASSHLRLNYNEQFF. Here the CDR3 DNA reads TGTGCCAGCAGTCATCTACGACTGAATTACAATGAGCAGTTCTTC.

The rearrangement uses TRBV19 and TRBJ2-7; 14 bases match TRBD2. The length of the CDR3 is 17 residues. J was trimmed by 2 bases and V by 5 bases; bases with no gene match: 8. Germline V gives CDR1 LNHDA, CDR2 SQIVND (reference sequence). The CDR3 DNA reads TGTGCCAGTAGTCTCCAGGGACTAGCGGGGGTTCCCTACGAGCAGTACTTC. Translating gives CASSLQGLAGVPYEQYF.

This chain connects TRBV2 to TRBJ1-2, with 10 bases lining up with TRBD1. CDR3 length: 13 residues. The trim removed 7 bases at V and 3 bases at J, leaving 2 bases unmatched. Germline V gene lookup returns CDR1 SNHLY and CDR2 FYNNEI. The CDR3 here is CASIGTGDYGYTF. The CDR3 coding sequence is TGTGCCAGCATAGGGACAGGGGACTATGGCTACACCTTC.

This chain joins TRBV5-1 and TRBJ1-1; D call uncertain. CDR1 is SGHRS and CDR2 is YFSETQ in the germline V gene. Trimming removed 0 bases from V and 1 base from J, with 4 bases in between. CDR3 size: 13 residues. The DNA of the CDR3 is TGCGCCAGCAGCTTGGGGGCGAACACTGAAGCTTTCTTT. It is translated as CASSLGANTEAFF.

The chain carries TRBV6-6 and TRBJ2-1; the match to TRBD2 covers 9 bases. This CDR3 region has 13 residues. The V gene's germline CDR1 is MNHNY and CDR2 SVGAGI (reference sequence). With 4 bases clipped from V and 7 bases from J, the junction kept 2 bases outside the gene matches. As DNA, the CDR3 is TGTGCCAGCAGTTGGACTAGCGCAAATGAGCAGTTCTTC. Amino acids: CASSWTSANEQFF.

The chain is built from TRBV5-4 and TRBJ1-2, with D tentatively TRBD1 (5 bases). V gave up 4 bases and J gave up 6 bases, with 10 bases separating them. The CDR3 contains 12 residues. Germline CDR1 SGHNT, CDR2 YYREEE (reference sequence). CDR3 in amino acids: CASSTDTNGYTF. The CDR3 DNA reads TGTGCCAGCAGCACGGACACGAATGGCTACACCTTC.

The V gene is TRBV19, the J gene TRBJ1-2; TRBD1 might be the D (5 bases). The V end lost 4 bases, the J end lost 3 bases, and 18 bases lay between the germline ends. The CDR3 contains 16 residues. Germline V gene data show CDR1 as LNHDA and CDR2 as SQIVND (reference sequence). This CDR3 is CASSTVIGGFDYGYTF. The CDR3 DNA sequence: TGTGCCAGTAGTACGGTCATCGGGGGATTTGACTATGGCTACACCTTC.

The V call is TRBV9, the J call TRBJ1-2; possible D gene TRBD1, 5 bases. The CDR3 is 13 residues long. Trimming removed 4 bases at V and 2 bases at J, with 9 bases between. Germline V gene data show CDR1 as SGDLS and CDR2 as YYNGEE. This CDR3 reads CASSTHRNYGYTF. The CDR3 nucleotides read TGTGCCAGCAGCACACACAGGAACTATGGCTACACCTTC. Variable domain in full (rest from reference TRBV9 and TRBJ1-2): DSGVTQTPKHLITATGQRVTLRCSPRSGDLSVYWYQQSLDQGLQFLIQYYNGEERAKGNILERFSAQQFPDLHSELNLSSLELGDSALYFCASSTHRNYGYTFGSGTRLTVV.

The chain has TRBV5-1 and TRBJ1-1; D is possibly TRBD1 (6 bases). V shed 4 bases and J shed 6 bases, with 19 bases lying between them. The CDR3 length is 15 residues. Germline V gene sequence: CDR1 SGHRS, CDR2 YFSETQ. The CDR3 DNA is TGCGCCAGCAGCCCCCCCGGGGGGCCCACTTCTGAAGCTTTCTTT. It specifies CASSPPGGPTSEAFF.

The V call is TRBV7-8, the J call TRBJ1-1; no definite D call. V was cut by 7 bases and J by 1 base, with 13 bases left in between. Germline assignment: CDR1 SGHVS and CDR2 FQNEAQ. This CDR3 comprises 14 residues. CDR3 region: CASKEGSKNTEAFF. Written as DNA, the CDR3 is TGTGCCAGCAAGGAGGGCAGCAAGAACACTGAAGCTTTCTTT.

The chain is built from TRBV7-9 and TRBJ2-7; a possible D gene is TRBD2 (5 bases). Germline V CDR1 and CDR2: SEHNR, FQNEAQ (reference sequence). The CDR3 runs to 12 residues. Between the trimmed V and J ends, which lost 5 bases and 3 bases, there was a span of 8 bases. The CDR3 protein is CASSPRDYEQYF. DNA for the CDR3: TGTGCCAGCAGCCCGAGGGACTACGAGCAGTACTTC.

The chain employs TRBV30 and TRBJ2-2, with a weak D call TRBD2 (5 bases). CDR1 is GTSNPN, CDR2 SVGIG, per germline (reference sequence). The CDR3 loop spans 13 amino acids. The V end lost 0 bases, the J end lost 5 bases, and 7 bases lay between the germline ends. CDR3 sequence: CAWSVPGTGELFF. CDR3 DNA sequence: TGTGCCTGGAGTGTTCCGGGGACCGGGGAGCTGTTTTTT. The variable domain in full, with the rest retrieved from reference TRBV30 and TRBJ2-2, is SQTIHQWPATLVQPVGSPLSLECTVEGTSNPNLYWYRQAAGRGLQLLFYSVGIGQISSEVPQNLSASRPQDRQFILSSKKLLLSDSGFYLCAWSVPGTGELFFGEGSRLTVL.

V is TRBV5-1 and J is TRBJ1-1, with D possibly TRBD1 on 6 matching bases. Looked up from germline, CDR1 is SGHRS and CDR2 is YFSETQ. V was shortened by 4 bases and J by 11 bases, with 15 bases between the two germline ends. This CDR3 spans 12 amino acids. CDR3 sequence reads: CASSHPQGSAFF. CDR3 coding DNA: TGCGCCAGCAGCCACCCACAGGGTTCGGCTTTCTTT.

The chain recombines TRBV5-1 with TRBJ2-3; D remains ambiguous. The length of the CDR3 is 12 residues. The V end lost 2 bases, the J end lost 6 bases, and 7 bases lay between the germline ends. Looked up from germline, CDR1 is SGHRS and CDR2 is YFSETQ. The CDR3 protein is CASSLRRDTQYF. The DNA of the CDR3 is TGCGCCAGCAGCTTACGTCGGGATACGCAGTATTTT.

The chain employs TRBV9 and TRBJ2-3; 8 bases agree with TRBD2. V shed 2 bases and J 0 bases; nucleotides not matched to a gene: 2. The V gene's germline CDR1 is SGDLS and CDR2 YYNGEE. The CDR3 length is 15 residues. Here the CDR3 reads CASSVSGISTDTQYF. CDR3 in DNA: TGTGCCAGCAGCGTTAGCGGGATAAGCACAGATACGCAGTATTTT.

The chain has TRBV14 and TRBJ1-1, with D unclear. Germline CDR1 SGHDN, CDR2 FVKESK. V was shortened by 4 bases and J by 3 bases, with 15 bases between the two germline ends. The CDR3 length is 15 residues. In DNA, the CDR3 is TGTGCCAGCAGCCGTGCGGCCCGGGTGGACACTGAAGCTTTCTTT. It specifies CASSRAARVDTEAFF. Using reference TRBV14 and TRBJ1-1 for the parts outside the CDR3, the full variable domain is EAGVTQFPSHSVIEKGQTVTLRCDPISGHDNLYWYRRVMGKEIKFLLHFVKESKQDESGMPNNRFLAERTGGTYSTLKVQPAELEDSGVYFCASSRAARVDTEAFFGQGTRLTVV.

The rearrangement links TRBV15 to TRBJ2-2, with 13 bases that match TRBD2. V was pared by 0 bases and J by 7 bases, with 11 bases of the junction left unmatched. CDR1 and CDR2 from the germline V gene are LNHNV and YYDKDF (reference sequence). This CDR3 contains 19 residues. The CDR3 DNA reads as TGTGCCACCAGCAGAGATGTACTAGCGGGGGGGCATAGAGTCGGGGAGCTGTTTTTT. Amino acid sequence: CATSRDVLAGGHRVGELFF.